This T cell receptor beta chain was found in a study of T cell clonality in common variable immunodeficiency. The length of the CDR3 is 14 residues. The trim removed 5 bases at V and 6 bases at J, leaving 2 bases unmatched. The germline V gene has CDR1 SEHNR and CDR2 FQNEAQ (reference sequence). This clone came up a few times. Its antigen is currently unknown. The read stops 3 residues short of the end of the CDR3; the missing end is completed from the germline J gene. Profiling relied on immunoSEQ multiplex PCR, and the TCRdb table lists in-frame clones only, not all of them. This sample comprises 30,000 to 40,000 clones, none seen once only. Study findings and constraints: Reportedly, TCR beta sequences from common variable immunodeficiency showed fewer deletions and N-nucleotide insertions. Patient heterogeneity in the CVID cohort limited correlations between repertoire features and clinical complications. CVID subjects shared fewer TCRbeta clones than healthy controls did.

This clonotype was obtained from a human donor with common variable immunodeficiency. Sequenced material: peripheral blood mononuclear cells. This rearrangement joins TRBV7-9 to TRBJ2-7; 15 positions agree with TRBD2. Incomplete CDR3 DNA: TGTGCCAGCAGCCTGGGACTAGCGGGGGGCGAG. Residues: CASSLGLAGGE. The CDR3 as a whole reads CASSLGLAGGEQYF.